In this sample, the clone carrying this T cell receptor beta chain turned up many times. Trimming left V 5 bases short and J 8 bases short, with 12 bases between. Germline values: CDR1 MGHDK, CDR2 SYGVNS. The CDR3 consists of 12 residues. Amplification targeted TCR beta CDR3 regions from RNA transcripts. First-round RT-PCR with HTBI primers amplified the TCR CDR3 region. TCRdb ran MiXCR on the multiplex PCR reads and lists one entry per CDR3 protein. This sample has some 510,000 distinct CDR3 sequences; around 21% occur once, and the top ten carry around a quarter. This sample was taken from a study of T cells in Graves' hyperthyroidism and ophthalmopathy. Stable Graves' hyperthyroidism meant no ophthalmopathy progression within 18 months. Orbital computed tomography and thyroid ultrasound, together with serum TRAb and thyroxine and clinical symptoms, were used for diagnoses.

The sequenced sample consisted of blood. The TCR was taken from a man between 18 and 35 years old with Graves' hyperthyroidism. The V gene is TRBV25-1, the J gene TRBJ1-2; D perhaps matches TRBD1 (6 bases). The CDR3 region is CASSKQGMGYTF. DNA of the CDR3: TGTGCCAGCAGTAAACAGGGAATGGGCTACACCTTC.